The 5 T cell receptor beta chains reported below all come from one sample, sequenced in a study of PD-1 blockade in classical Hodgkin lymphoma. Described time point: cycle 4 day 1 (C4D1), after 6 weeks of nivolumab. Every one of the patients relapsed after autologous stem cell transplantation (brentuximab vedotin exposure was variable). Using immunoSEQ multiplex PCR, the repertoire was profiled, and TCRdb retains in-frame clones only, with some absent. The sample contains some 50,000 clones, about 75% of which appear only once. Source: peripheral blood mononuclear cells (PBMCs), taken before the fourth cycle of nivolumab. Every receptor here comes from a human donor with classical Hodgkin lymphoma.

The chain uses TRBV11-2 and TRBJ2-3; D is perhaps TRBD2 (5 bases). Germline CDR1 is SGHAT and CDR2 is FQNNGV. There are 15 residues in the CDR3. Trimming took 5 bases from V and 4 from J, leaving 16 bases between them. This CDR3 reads CASSPWGDRADTQYF. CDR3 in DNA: TGTGCCAGCAGCCCCTGGGGAGATAGGGCAGATACGCAGTATTTT.

As DNA, the CDR3 is TGTGCCAGCAGCTCCCGACTAGCGCGGAACGAGCAGTACTTC. Translation: CASSSRLARNEQYF. V usage is TRBV7-8 and J usage is TRBJ2-7; 8 bases match TRBD2. The CDR3 runs 14 residues. The V gene end was trimmed by 4 bases and the J gene end by 5 bases; junction bases not matched to a gene: 7. The germline V gene has CDR1 SGHVS and CDR2 FQNEAQ.

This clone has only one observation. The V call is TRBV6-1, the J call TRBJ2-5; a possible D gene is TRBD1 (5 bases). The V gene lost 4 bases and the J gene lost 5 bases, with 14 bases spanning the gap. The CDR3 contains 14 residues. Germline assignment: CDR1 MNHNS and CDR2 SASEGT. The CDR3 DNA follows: TGTGCCAGCAGTGCACAGGTCCTCCGGGAGACCCAGTACTTC. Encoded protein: CASSAQVLRETQYF.

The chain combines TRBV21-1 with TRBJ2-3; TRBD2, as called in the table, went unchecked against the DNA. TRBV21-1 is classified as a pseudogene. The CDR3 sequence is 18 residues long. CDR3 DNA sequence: TGTGCCAGCGCCCCGGTGGGGCTAGCGGGAGTTCGCACAGATACGCAGTATTTT. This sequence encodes CASAPVGLAGVRTDTQYF.

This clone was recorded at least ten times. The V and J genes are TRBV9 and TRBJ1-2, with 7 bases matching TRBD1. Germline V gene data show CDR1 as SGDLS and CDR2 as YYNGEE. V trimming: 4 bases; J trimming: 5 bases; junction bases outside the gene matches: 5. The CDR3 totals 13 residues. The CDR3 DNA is TGTGCCAGCAGCTTCGGACAGGAGTATGGCTACACCTTC. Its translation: CASSFGQEYGYTF.